Each of the 10 T cell receptor beta chains below was sequenced from the same sample in a study of cytomegalovirus exposure and HLA in healthy donors. PCR was performed using 60 Vbeta and 13 Jbeta primers. Method: immunoSEQ multiplex PCR; TCRdb's copy keeps in-frame clones and lacks some. The sample yields approximately 180,000 clones, under 90% seen once. Sequencing was performed on PBMCs. The receptors shown here come from a man aged 25 to 45 in good health and CMV-seropositive.

The chain recombines TRBV7-9 with TRBJ1-6; D is possibly TRBD1 (6 bases). Between the trimmed V and J ends, which lost 2 bases and 12 bases, there was a span of 14 bases. Germline V gene sequence: CDR1 SEHNR, CDR2 FQNEAQ (reference sequence). CDR3 length: 14 residues. The CDR3 sequence: CASSLPGAGGPLHF. CDR3 DNA sequence: TGTGCCAGCAGCTTACCAGGGGCTGGCGGACCCCTCCACTTT.

The chain is built from TRBV5-1 and TRBJ1-5; 8 nucleotides agree with TRBD1. Germline CDR1 is SGHRS and CDR2 is YFSETQ. The CDR3 length is 15 residues. The V gene end was trimmed by 0 bases and the J gene end by 3 bases; junction bases not matched to a gene: 2. The CDR3 protein is CASSLGTGTNQPQHF. DNA of the CDR3: TGCGCCAGCAGCTTGGGGACAGGGACCAATCAGCCCCAGCATTTT.

The chain joins TRBV11-3 to TRBJ2-7; 8 bases match TRBD1. Unmatched junction bases numbered 6, after V lost 1 base and J lost 4 bases. Germline CDR1 reads SGHNT; CDR2 reads YENEEA. The CDR3 is made up of 15 amino acids. In nucleotides, the CDR3 is TGTGCCAGCAGCTTAGGATCGGACAGGGTGTACGAGCAGTACTTC. Translated, it gives CASSLGSDRVYEQYF.

The V gene is TRBV7-9, the J gene TRBJ1-2; D unresolved. V was clipped by 1 base and J by 4 bases, with 7 bases between them. Looked up from germline, CDR1 is SEHNR and CDR2 is FQNEAQ (reference sequence). This CDR3 contains 13 residues. The CDR3 protein is CASSLEHLYGYTF. CDR3 DNA: TGTGCCAGCAGCTTAGAGCACCTCTATGGCTACACCTTC. Supplemented by reference TRBV7-9 and TRBJ1-2, the full variable domain reads DTGVSQNPRHKITKRGQNVTFRCDPISEHNRLYWYRQTLGQGPEFLTYFQNEAQLEKSRLLSDRFSAERPKGSFSTLEIQRTEQGDSAMYLCASSLEHLYGYTFGSGTRLTVV.

This clone was found once. The chain links TRBV6-5 to TRBJ2-7; D perhaps matches TRBD2 (7 bases). From germline, CDR1 is MNHEY and CDR2 SVGAGI. There are 14 residues in the CDR3. V lost 3 bases, J lost 2 bases, and 11 bases lay in between. Written as DNA, the CDR3 is TGTGCCAGCAGTTATAGGGGGGGGACCTACGAGCAGTACTTC. Its translation: CASSYRGGTYEQYF.

The chain carries TRBV7-8 and TRBJ2-3; the D gene is possibly TRBD2 (5 bases). The CDR3 contains 17 residues. In germline, CDR1 is SGHVS, CDR2 FQNEAQ. V lost 2 bases and J 0 bases, leaving 15 bases between the germline ends. The CDR3: CASSLRATGGSTDTQYF. In DNA form, the CDR3 reads TGTGCCAGCAGCTTAAGGGCCACGGGCGGGAGCACAGATACGCAGTATTTT.

The chain recombines TRBV2 with TRBJ2-2; TRBD1 aligns across 9 bases. The CDR3 extends over 16 amino acids. V was pared by 2 bases and J by 7 bases, with 8 bases of the junction left unmatched. CDR1 is SNHLY and CDR2 is FYNNEI in the germline V gene. The chain's CDR3 is CASSELRGQGGGELFF. CDR3 DNA sequence: TGTGCCAGCAGTGAATTAAGGGGACAGGGAGGCGGGGAGCTGTTTTTT.

J is TRBJ1-3 and V is TRBV28, with no clear D. Germline V gene data show CDR1 as MDHEN and CDR2 as SYDVKM. The V and J ends lost 3 bases and 4 bases respectively, with 13 bases between them. The CDR3 runs to 15 residues. CDR3 in DNA: TGTGCCAGCAGTTTCGGGATCCCAGAAGGAAACACCATATATTTT. Its protein is CASSFGIPEGNTIYF.

This clone has a handful of counts. This chain links TRBV19 with TRBJ2-5; D is unclear. Germline V gene data show CDR1 as LNHDA and CDR2 as SQIVND (reference sequence). V was shortened by 1 base and J by 3 bases, with 12 bases between the two germline ends. The CDR3 extends over 15 amino acids. The CDR3 reads CASSIGGWQKETQYF. The CDR3 nucleotides are TGTGCCAGTAGTATAGGAGGATGGCAGAAAGAGACCCAGTACTTC.

V and J are TRBV7-9 and TRBJ2-1; D unclear. The CDR3 covers 16 residues. Germline CDR1 and CDR2: SEHNR and FQNEAQ (reference sequence). Trimming shortened V by 5 bases and J by 0 bases, and 14 bases separated the two germline ends. CDR3 loop: CASSPHPGSSYNEQFF. CDR3 DNA sequence: TGTGCCAGCAGCCCCCACCCAGGAAGCTCCTACAATGAGCAGTTCTTC.